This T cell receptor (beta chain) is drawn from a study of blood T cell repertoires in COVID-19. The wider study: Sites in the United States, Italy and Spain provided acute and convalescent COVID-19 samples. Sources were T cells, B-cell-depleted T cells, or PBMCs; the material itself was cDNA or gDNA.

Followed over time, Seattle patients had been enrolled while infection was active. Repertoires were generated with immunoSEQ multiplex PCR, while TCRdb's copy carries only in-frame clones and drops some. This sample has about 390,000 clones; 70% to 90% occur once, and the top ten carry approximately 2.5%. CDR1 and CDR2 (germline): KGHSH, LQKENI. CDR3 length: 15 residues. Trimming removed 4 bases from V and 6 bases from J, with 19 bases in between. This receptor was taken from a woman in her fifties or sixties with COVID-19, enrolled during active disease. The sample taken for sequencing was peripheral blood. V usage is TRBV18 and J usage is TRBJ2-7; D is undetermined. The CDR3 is CASSRVSGVLGEQYF. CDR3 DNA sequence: TGTGCCAGCTCACGGGTCTCAGGCGTGTTAGGCGAGCAGTACTTC.